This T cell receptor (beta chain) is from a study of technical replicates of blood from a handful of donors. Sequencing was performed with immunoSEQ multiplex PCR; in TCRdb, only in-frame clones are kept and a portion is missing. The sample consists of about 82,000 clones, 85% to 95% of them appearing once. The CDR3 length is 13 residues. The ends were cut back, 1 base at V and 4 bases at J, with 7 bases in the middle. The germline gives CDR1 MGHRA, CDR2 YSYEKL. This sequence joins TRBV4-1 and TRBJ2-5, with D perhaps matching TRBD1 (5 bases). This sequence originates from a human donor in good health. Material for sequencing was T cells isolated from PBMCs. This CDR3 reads CASSQVGPETQYF. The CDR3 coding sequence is TGCGCCAGCAGCCAAGTGGGGCCAGAGACCCAGTACTTC.